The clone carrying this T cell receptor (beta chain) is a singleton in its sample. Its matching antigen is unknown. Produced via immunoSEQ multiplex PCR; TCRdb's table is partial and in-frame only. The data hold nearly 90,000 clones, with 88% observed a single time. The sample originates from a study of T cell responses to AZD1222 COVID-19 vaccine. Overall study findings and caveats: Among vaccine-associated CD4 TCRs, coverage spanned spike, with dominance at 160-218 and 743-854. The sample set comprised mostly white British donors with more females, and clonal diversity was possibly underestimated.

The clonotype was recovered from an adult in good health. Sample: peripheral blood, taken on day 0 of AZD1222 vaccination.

CDR3 nucleotide sequence: TGTGCCAGCAGCTCCGGGACCTGGGGGGAGCTGTTTTTT. The encoded protein is CASSSGTWGELFF. The rearrangement uses TRBV7-9 and TRBJ2-2; D may be TRBD1 or TRBD2 (5 bases each). This CDR3 is built from 13 residues. In germline, CDR1 is SEHNR, CDR2 FQNEAQ (reference sequence). V dropped 4 bases and J dropped 8 bases, with 11 bases sitting between them. Looking up the rest from reference TRBV7-9 and TRBJ2-2 gives the full variable domain: DTGVSQNPRHKITKRGQNVTFRCDPISEHNRLYWYRQTLGQGPEFLTYFQNEAQLEKSRLLSDRFSAERPKGSFSTLEIQRTEQGDSAMYLCASSSGTWGELFFGEGSRLTVL.